A selection of T cell receptor beta chains follows, all from one sample in a study of cytomegalovirus exposure and HLA in healthy donors. Sequencing used immunoSEQ multiplex PCR; TCRdb keeps in-frame clones, though not all of them. The data hold 250,000 to 350,000 clones, with about 75% observed a single time. Sequencing was done on a sample of PBMCs. These receptors originate from a female donor in good health and CMV-seronegative. The CDR3 runs from the conserved cysteine through the conserved F or W. Each record gives: J gene, clone size, V gene, D gene, CDR3 protein, CDR3 DNA. The D gene is left open where the match is weak. Part of the rows lack a size; the others show once, few, many or a class for expanded clones.

TRBJ1-2 | - | TRBV6-1 | TRBD1 | CASRTGGREGYTF | TGTGCCAGCAGAACAGGGGGCAGGGAAGGCTACACCTTC
TRBJ2-2 | - | TRBV15 | TRBD2 | CATSPLFGGTGELFF | TGTGCCACCAGCCCCCTTTTCGGGGGGACCGGGGAGCTGTTTTTT
TRBJ2-2 | - | TRBV28 | - | CASSSQGLTGELFF | TGTGCCAGCAGTTCCCAGGGATTAACCGGGGAGCTGTTTTTT
TRBJ2-1 | - | TRBV6-5 | - | CASIPRRSSYNEQFF | TGTGCCAGCATTCCGCGGCGGAGCTCCTACAATGAGCAGTTCTTC
TRBJ2-7 | - | TRBV5-4 | TRBD1 | CASSKGGQDNYEQYF | TGTGCCAGCAGTAAGGGGGGACAGGATAATTACGAGCAGTACTTC
TRBJ2-7 | - | TRBV5-1 | - | CASSLPSYEQYF | TGCGCCAGCAGCCTCCCCTCCTACGAGCAGTACTTC
TRBJ2-2 | - | TRBV19 | - | CASRMTGATVAGELFF | TGTGCCAGCAGAATGACAGGCGCCACAGTGGCCGGGGAGCTGTTTTTT
TRBJ2-2 | - | TRBV4-1 | - | CASSQDQASWLGELFF | TGCGCCAGCAGCCAAGATCAGGCTAGCTGGCTAGGGGAGCTGTTTTTT
TRBJ2-3 | - | TRBV14 | TRBD2 | CASSQGGAGGPTDTQYF | TGTGCCAGCAGCCAAGGAGGGGCGGGAGGGCCAACAGATACGCAGTATTTT
TRBJ2-3 | - | TRBV7-2 | - | CASSLVGTRGTDTQYF | TGTGCCAGCAGCTTAGTCGGGACTCGAGGCACAGATACGCAGTATTTT
TRBJ1-2 | - | TRBV28 | TRBD1 | CASSRQGNYGYTF | TGTGCCAGCAGTCGACAGGGTAACTATGGCTACACCTTC
TRBJ1-3 | - | TRBV7-2 | TRBD1 | CASSLWDSPRDTIYF | TGTGCCAGCAGCTTATGGGACAGCCCGAGGGACACCATATATTTT
TRBJ2-3 | - | TRBV6-6 | - | CASKDSEVSTDTQYF | TGTGCCAGCAAGGACTCGGAGGTCAGCACAGATACGCAGTATTTT
TRBJ2-2 | - | TRBV5-4 | TRBD2 | CASSSGASGQNTGELFF | TGTGCCAGCAGCTCGGGTGCTAGCGGGCAGAACACCGGGGAGCTGTTTTTT
TRBJ1-1 | few | TRBV6-6 | - | CASSAQGWGTEAFF | TGTGCCAGCAGTGCCCAGGGGTGGGGCACTGAAGCTTTCTTT
TRBJ1-1 | few | TRBV11-2 | - | CASSLSSGGLTEAFF | TGTGCCAGCAGCTTATCCTCCGGGGGTCTCACTGAAGCTTTCTTT
TRBJ2-1 | - | TRBV9 | TRBD2 | CASSHLLGGSNEQFF | TGTGCCAGCAGCCACCTTCTCGGCGGGAGTAATGAGCAGTTCTTC